These 29 T cell receptor beta chains were all obtained from the same sample, sequenced in a study of cytomegalovirus exposure and HLA in healthy donors. With 60 Vbeta and 13 Jbeta primers, the PCR was carried out. TCRdb's table, derived via immunoSEQ multiplex PCR, lists solely in-frame clones and lacks some. Among more than 150,000 clones listed, around 85% were seen once. The sequenced sample consisted of PBMCs. Receptors originate from a man in his fifties or sixties in good health and CMV-seronegative.

Of note for this clone: At one boundary the junction diverges from the germline segment, which might be a read error. The chain employs TRBV30 and TRBJ1-2; tentatively, D is TRBD1 (6 bases). The CDR3 loop spans 11 amino acids. Germline CDR1 reads GTSNPN; CDR2 reads SVGIG (reference sequence). The CDR3 protein is CAWSDRTAHAF. DNA for the CDR3: TGTGCCTGGAGTGACCGGACAGCACATGCCTTC.

V gene TRBV11-2 combines with J gene TRBJ1-2; 9 bases map to TRBD1. Trimming removed 5 bases from V and 2 bases from J; junction bases left unmatched: 9. In germline, CDR1 is SGHAT, CDR2 FQNNGV. This CDR3 contains 16 residues. In nucleotides, the CDR3 is TGTGCCAGCAGCCCGACCCGACAGGGGGGGAACTATGGCTACACCTTC. The encoded protein is CASSPTRQGGNYGYTF.

The rearrangement joins TRBV25-1 to TRBJ2-7; tentative D call: TRBD1 (8 bases). CDR1 and CDR2 from the germline V gene are MGHDK and SYGVNS. V was pared by 5 bases and J by 2 bases, with 13 bases between. The CDR3 sequence is 14 residues long. Written as DNA, the CDR3 is TGTGCCAGCAGTAATACAGGGGGGGCCTACGAGCAGTACTTC. The encoded protein is CASSNTGGAYEQYF.

This chain's CDR3 is CAWSVGDRGNYEQYF. CDR3 sequence (DNA): TGTGCCTGGAGTGTTGGGGACAGGGGGAATTACGAGCAGTACTTC. The chain couples TRBV30 to TRBJ2-7; the match to TRBD1 covers 11 bases. This CDR3 region has 15 residues. V trimming: 0 bases; J trimming: 4 bases; junction bases outside the gene matches: 5. CDR1 GTSNPN and CDR2 SVGIG come from the germline V gene (reference sequence).

In nucleotides, the CDR3 is TGTGCCAGCAGCGTAGGGGGTCCTGCACTAGGTGGAAACACCATATATTTT. It codes for CASSVGGPALGGNTIYF. The J gene is TRBJ1-3, the V gene TRBV9; D gene unclear. This CDR3 contains 17 residues. The germline V and J ends were trimmed by 0 bases and 3 bases, with 16 bases remaining between them. Germline-derived CDR1 and CDR2 are SGDLS and YYNGEE.

V gene TRBV2 combines with J gene TRBJ2-1, with TRBD2 matching 11 bases. The V segment lost 7 bases and the J segment 7 bases; nucleotides outside the gene matches: 12. The CDR3 is made up of 16 amino acids. The germline gives CDR1 SNHLY, CDR2 FYNNEI. The CDR3 DNA reads as TGTGCCAGCACCTCGCTTTTACTAGCGGGGGTTAATGAGCAGTTCTTC. Protein product: CASTSLLLAGVNEQFF.

The chain uses TRBV5-1 and TRBJ2-7; 9 positions match TRBD1. This CDR3 comprises 14 residues. Germline V gene sequence: CDR1 SGHRS, CDR2 YFSETQ. Unmatched junction bases numbered 2, after V lost 0 bases and J lost 4 bases. The CDR3 loop reads CASSLVTGGYEQYF. The CDR3 DNA is TGCGCCAGCAGCTTGGTGACAGGGGGTTACGAGCAGTACTTC.

This chain joins TRBV2 and TRBJ2-6, with a tentative D call TRBD1 (5 bases). Trimming shortened V by 5 bases and J by 0 bases, and 20 bases separated the two germline ends. This CDR3 is 19 amino acids long. CDR1 is SNHLY and CDR2 is FYNNEI in the germline V gene. CDR3 sequence (DNA): TGTGCCAGCAGTATTCGACAGCTGTTTACCAGCTCTGGGGCCAACGTCCTGACTTTC. Amino acid sequence: CASSIRQLFTSSGANVLTF.

The CDR3 region has the DNA TGTGCCAGCAGCCCCATGACAGAGACCTATGGCTACACCTTC. This sequence encodes CASSPMTETYGYTF. The chain employs TRBV9 and TRBJ1-2; maybe TRBD1 (5 bases). Per germline, CDR1 SGDLS and CDR2 YYNGEE. The CDR3 has 14 residues. V lost 4 bases and J 4 bases, leaving 14 bases between the germline ends.

The V gene is TRBV7-6, the J gene TRBJ2-1; 8 bases are shared with TRBD2. CDR1 and CDR2 from the germline V gene are SGHVS and FNYEAQ. V lost 5 bases to trimming and J lost 8 bases; unmatched junction nucleotides: 8. The CDR3 runs to 14 residues. In DNA, the CDR3 is TGTGCCAGCAGCCCAGGGACTAGGGGTGATGAGCAGTTCTTC. It is translated as CASSPGTRGDEQFF.

This chain joins TRBV6-4 and TRBJ1-2, with 12 bases fitting TRBD1. The J segment lost 4 bases and the V segment lost 6 bases, leaving 12 bases of the junction unmatched. The CDR3 sequence is 17 residues long. Germline V gene lookup returns CDR1 MRHNA and CDR2 SNTAGT. The CDR3 DNA is TGTGCCAGCAGAGAAGGGACAGGGGGCGCAGTGGGCTATGGCTACACCTTC. Protein: CASREGTGGAVGYGYTF.

This chain connects TRBV7-9 to TRBJ2-7; 7 positions agree with TRBD1. The CDR3 is 14 residues long. V was clipped by 5 bases and J by 6 bases; unmatched bases: 10. The germline V gene has CDR1 SEHNR and CDR2 FQNEAQ (reference sequence). The CDR3 protein is CASSPGQWKVEQYF. CDR3 DNA: TGTGCCAGCAGCCCGGGACAGTGGAAGGTCGAGCAGTACTTC.

This clone was seen a handful of times. The chain combines TRBV15 with TRBJ2-7; 7 bases agree with TRBD1. The CDR3 runs to 15 residues. CDR1 is LNHNV and CDR2 is YYDKDF in the germline V gene (reference sequence). With V trimmed by 0 bases and J by 2 bases, 4 bases remained unmatched. The CDR3 loop is CATSREAGTAYEQYF. The CDR3 bases are TGTGCCACCAGCAGAGAAGCCGGGACAGCCTACGAGCAGTACTTC.

About this clone itself: The identical CDR3 is also encoded by other nucleotide sequences in the sample. The chain carries TRBV18 and TRBJ2-7; TRBD2 might be the D (5 bases). The CDR3 covers 13 residues. Trimming stripped 6 bases from V and 6 bases from J, with 15 bases between. Germline CDR1 reads KGHSH; CDR2 reads LQKENI. CDR3 DNA sequence: TGTGCCAGCTCTCGACTCATCGAGGGCGAGCAGTACTTC. Translation gives CASSRLIEGEQYF.

The chain joins TRBV9 to TRBJ2-7, with D maybe TRBD2 (5 bases). V lost 0 bases to trimming and J lost 0 bases, with 10 bases between them. The CDR3 spans 15 residues. From germline, CDR1 is SGDLS and CDR2 YYNGEE. The CDR3, as DNA: TGTGCCAGCAGCGTAGACGTTGGGAGCTCCTACGAGCAGTACTTC. Its translation is CASSVDVGSSYEQYF.

The chain recombines TRBV30 with TRBJ1-2, with no clear D. CDR1 GTSNPN and CDR2 SVGIG come from the germline V gene (reference sequence). This CDR3 has 13 residues. V lost 0 bases and J lost 2, with 7 bases in between. As DNA, the CDR3 is TGTGCCTGGAGTGTACGGGTGAACTATGGCTACACCTTC. Protein sequence: CAWSVRVNYGYTF.

The gene calls are TRBV7-8 and TRBJ2-1; 9 bases are shared with TRBD1. This CDR3 is 15 amino acids long. V lost 5 bases, J lost 3 bases, and 5 bases stayed unmatched. Germline CDR1 reads SGHVS; CDR2 reads FQNEAQ. CDR3 sequence: CASSTGGAGYNEQFF. As DNA, the CDR3 is TGTGCCAGCAGCACAGGGGGCGCGGGCTACAATGAGCAGTTCTTC. Full variable domain (missing parts from reference TRBV7-8 and TRBJ2-1): GAGVSQSPRYKVAKRGQDVALRCDPISGHVSLFWYQQALGQGPEFLTYFQNEAQLDKSGLPSDRFFAERPEGSVSTLKIQRTQQEDSAVYLCASSTGGAGYNEQFFGPGTRLTVL.

The gene calls are TRBV7-9 and TRBJ2-7; 7 bases fit TRBD1. The CDR3 contains 13 residues. The trim removed 0 bases at V and 9 bases at J, leaving 5 bases unmatched. Looked up from germline, CDR1 is SEHNR and CDR2 is FQNEAQ (reference sequence). The CDR3 bases are TGTGCCAGCAGCTTAGCTGCGACAGGGCTGCAGTACTTC. This codes for CASSLAATGLQYF.

In the case of this clone: Other DNA sequences within the sample encode an identical CDR3. The chain combines TRBV5-1 with TRBJ1-4; D not certain. The CDR3 is 12 amino acids. Germline V gene data show CDR1 as SGHRS and CDR2 as YFSETQ. The germline V and J ends were trimmed by 7 bases and 8 bases, with 12 bases remaining between them. The CDR3 spells CASSLAGEKLFF. The CDR3 DNA is TGCGCCAGCTCCCTAGCTGGCGAAAAACTGTTTTTT.

This clone appeared once. CDR3 region: CASSQDTSGGVYGYTF. CDR3 coding DNA: TGCGCCAGCAGCCAGGATACTAGCGGGGGGGTATATGGCTACACCTTC. The rearrangement joins TRBV4-1 to TRBJ1-2, with a possible D match to TRBD1 (5 bases). Germline V lookup: CDR1 MGHRA, CDR2 YSYEKL. The CDR3 sequence is 16 residues long. Trimming took off 3 bases at V and 5 bases at J, with 19 bases between the two ends.

V is TRBV7-9 and J is TRBJ2-1; 7 bases are shared with TRBD2. V shed 5 bases, J shed 7 bases, and the junction held 5 bases outside the gene matches. Germline V gives CDR1 SEHNR, CDR2 FQNEAQ (reference sequence). This CDR3 region has 13 residues. The CDR3 loop is CASSPGLSNEQFF. Here the CDR3 DNA reads TGTGCCAGCAGCCCGGGACTATCGAATGAGCAGTTCTTC.

The chain has TRBV5-1 and TRBJ1-2, with a weak D call TRBD1 (6 bases). V lost 6 bases and J lost 8, with 20 bases in between. Germline CDR1 SGHRS, CDR2 YFSETQ. This CDR3 has 14 amino acids. The CDR3 protein is CASTPGQGMGGYTF. DNA of the CDR3: TGCGCCAGCACTCCGGGACAAGGGATGGGGGGCTACACCTTC.

V and J are TRBV18 and TRBJ1-1; tentatively, D is TRBD1 (5 bases). This CDR3 contains 15 residues. The germline V and J ends were trimmed by 8 bases and 2 bases, with 18 bases remaining between them. Germline V CDR1 and CDR2: KGHSH, LQKENI. The CDR3 loop reads CASAGRKEVNTEAFF. The CDR3 nucleotides are TGTGCCAGCGCGGGGCGAAAGGAGGTAAACACTGAAGCTTTCTTT.

V usage is TRBV2 and J usage is TRBJ2-2; 12 bases align to TRBD2. Germline CDR1 and CDR2: SNHLY and FYNNEI. V gave up 7 bases and J gave up 7 bases; unmatched junction bases: 7. CDR3 length: 15 residues. This chain's CDR3 is CASTRLAGAGGELFF. The CDR3 DNA reads as TGTGCCAGCACCCGACTAGCGGGGGCAGGCGGGGAGCTGTTTTTT.

The rearrangement links TRBV9 to TRBJ2-2; 12 bases match TRBD2. From germline, CDR1 is SGDLS and CDR2 YYNGEE. This CDR3 has 16 amino acids. V shed 4 bases and J 7 bases; nucleotides not matched to a gene: 8. The CDR3 reads CASSFGLAGRDGELFF. CDR3 coding DNA: TGTGCCAGCAGCTTCGGACTAGCGGGGAGAGACGGGGAGCTGTTTTTT.

This clone appeared a few times. V usage is TRBV4-3 and J usage is TRBJ2-7; 9 positions match TRBD1. V was clipped by 4 bases and J by 4 bases; unmatched bases: 8. This CDR3 is 15 amino acids long. Looked up from germline, CDR1 is LGHNA and CDR2 is YSLEER. Here the CDR3 reads CASSRGSGQGYEQYF. In nucleotides, the CDR3 is TGCGCCAGCAGCCGGGGGTCAGGACAGGGGTACGAGCAGTACTTC.

This clone was recorded only once. J is TRBJ2-1 and V is TRBV5-6, with 11 bases fitting TRBD2. Germline V gives CDR1 SGHDT, CDR2 YYEEEE. This CDR3 comprises 14 residues. Trimming at V came to 7 bases and at J to 4 bases, leaving 4 bases not matched to a gene. The CDR3 sequence is CASSGTSGYNEQFF. CDR3 nucleotides: TGTGCCAGCTCTGGGACTAGCGGATACAATGAGCAGTTCTTC.

V is TRBV19 and J is TRBJ1-2, with 10 nucleotides matching TRBD1. V lost 7 bases and J lost 4; bases outside the gene matches: 6. The CDR3 runs to 14 residues. CDR1 and CDR2 from the germline V gene are LNHDA and SQIVND (reference sequence). CDR3 nucleotide sequence: TGTGCCAGTATGACAGGGGGCTATGGCTATGGCTACACCTTC. Its translation: CASMTGGYGYGYTF.

This rearrangement joins TRBV20-1 to TRBJ1-1; D remains unclear. V was cut by 5 bases and J by 1 base, with 5 bases left in between. In germline, CDR1 is DFQATT, CDR2 SNEGSKA (reference sequence). The CDR3 totals 11 residues. CDR3 coding DNA: TGCAGTGCTTCCTCGAACACTGAAGCTTTCTTT. It codes for CSASSNTEAFF.